The 23 T cell receptor beta chains below were found in one sample sequenced in a study of blood T cell repertoires in COVID-19. The protocol was immunoSEQ multiplex PCR, while the TCRdb copy is restricted to in-frame clones and leaves out a portion. Of about 78,000 clones detected, roughly 73% appear once; the ten largest clones hold 9.9%. The sequenced material came from peripheral blood. The origin of the receptors is a human donor in a cohort sampled during active COVID-19.

The gene calls are TRBV11-2 and TRBJ1-5, with a possible D match to TRBD1 (5 bases). The V gene lost 1 base and the J gene lost 6 bases, with 13 bases spanning the gap. This CDR3 has 15 amino acids. The germline V gene encodes CDR1 SGHAT and CDR2 FQNNGV. CDR3 region: CASSLGGELAQPQHF. For the CDR3, the DNA is TGTGCCAGCAGCTTAGGGGGGGAGTTGGCTCAGCCCCAGCATTTT.

This chain uses TRBV7-8 with TRBJ1-4; 10 bases agree with TRBD1. With V trimmed by 5 bases and J by 8 bases, 14 bases remained unmatched. The CDR3 is made up of 17 amino acids. Per germline, CDR1 SGHVS and CDR2 FQNEAQ. The CDR3 loop is CASSRDRGSSRWEKLFF. CDR3 nucleotide sequence: TGTGCCAGCAGCCGGGACAGGGGCTCGTCACGTTGGGAAAAACTGTTTTTT.

The rearrangement links TRBV6-5 to TRBJ1-1; possible D gene TRBD1, 6 bases. Between the trimmed V and J ends, which lost 7 bases and 4 bases, there was a span of 16 bases. This CDR3 has 14 residues. CDR1 and CDR2 (germline): MNHEY, SVGAGI. DNA for the CDR3: TGTGCCAGCAACAGGGACCTGGCCAGCACTGAAGCTTTCTTT. Translating it yields CASNRDLASTEAFF.

This chain links TRBV9 with TRBJ1-4; D might be TRBD1 (5 bases). CDR3 length: 16 residues. The V end lost 0 bases, the J end lost 4 bases, and 13 bases lay between the germline ends. CDR1 and CDR2 from the germline V gene are SGDLS and YYNGEE. CDR3 sequence (DNA): TGTGCCAGCAGCGTAGGGGGAGGGGCCGGTAATGAAAAACTGTTTTTT. It specifies CASSVGGGAGNEKLFF. Supplemented by reference TRBV9 and TRBJ1-4, the full variable domain reads DSGVTQTPKHLITATGQRVTLRCSPRSGDLSVYWYQQSLDQGLQFLIQYYNGEERAKGNILERFSAQQFPDLHSELNLSSLELGDSALYFCASSVGGGAGNEKLFFGSGTQLSVL.

The rearrangement uses TRBV6-2 or TRBV6-3 and TRBJ2-3; 9 nucleotides align to TRBD2. Per the germline V gene, CDR1 is MNHEY and CDR2 is SVGEGT. The CDR3 extends over 16 amino acids. Trimming removed 2 bases from V and 4 bases from J; junction bases left unmatched: 7. This chain's CDR3 is CASSYRAGGPPDTQYF. For the CDR3, the DNA is TGTGCCAGCAGTTACCGGGCGGGGGGGCCCCCAGATACGCAGTATTTT.

This clone showed up just a few times. The V call is TRBV5-4, the J call TRBJ2-7; 10 bases match TRBD1. With 4 bases clipped from V and 2 bases from J, the junction kept 3 bases outside the gene matches. Germline V CDR1 and CDR2: SGHNT, YYREEE (reference sequence). The CDR3 covers 14 residues. CDR3 amino acids: CASSLGQGPYEQYF. CDR3 bases: TGTGCCAGCAGCCTGGGACAGGGGCCCTACGAGCAGTACTTC.

This clone was seen just once. The rearrangement joins TRBV5-1 to TRBJ2-1, with 11 bases aligning to TRBD2. The CDR3 runs to 19 residues. Germline V gives CDR1 SGHRS, CDR2 YFSETQ. The J segment lost 0 bases and the V segment lost 3 bases, leaving 11 bases of the junction unmatched. CDR3 DNA: TGCGCCAGCAGCTACTGGCTACTAGCGGGGGCCGTCTCCTACAATGAGCAGTTCTTC. Its translation is CASSYWLLAGAVSYNEQFF.

In DNA form, the CDR3 reads TGTGCCAGCAGAGGGACAGTCGCCTACGAGCAGTACTTC. Protein: CASRGTVAYEQYF. The chain has TRBV21-1 and TRBJ2-7; TRBD1 is taken as the D call from the table, unchecked against the DNA. TRBV21-1 is designated a pseudogene. The CDR3 has 13 amino acids.

This rearrangement joins TRBV30 to TRBJ1-6; D gene ambiguous. The CDR3 totals 14 residues. Per the germline V gene, CDR1 is GTSNPN and CDR2 is SVGIG (reference sequence). The V and J ends lost 0 bases and 10 bases respectively, with 13 bases between them. CDR3: CAWSVQIFHSPLHF. Here the CDR3 DNA reads TGTGCCTGGAGTGTACAAATCTTTCACTCACCCCTCCACTTT.

V is TRBV7-3 and J is TRBJ2-1; 7 bases are a match to TRBD2. V shed 0 bases, J shed 3 bases, and the junction held 2 bases outside the gene matches. Per the germline V gene, CDR1 is SGHTA and CDR2 is FQGTGA. CDR3 length equals 15 residues. The chain's CDR3 is CASSLTGEGYNEQFF. CDR3 in DNA: TGTGCCAGCAGCTTAACGGGGGAGGGCTACAATGAGCAGTTCTTC.

The chain joins TRBV10-3 to TRBJ1-2; no definite D call. This CDR3 has 13 residues. Germline CDR1 is ENHRY and CDR2 is SYGVKD. V dropped 8 bases and J dropped 2 bases, with 12 bases sitting between them. Here the CDR3 reads CAISGLLNYGYTF. The CDR3 DNA sequence: TGTGCCATCTCAGGCCTTTTGAACTATGGCTACACCTTC.

The genes are TRBV7-2 and TRBJ1-1, with TRBD1 matching over 7 bases. The V segment lost 4 bases and the J segment 5 bases; nucleotides outside the gene matches: 7. CDR3 length: 14 residues. Per the germline V gene, CDR1 is SGHTA and CDR2 is FQGNSA. This CDR3 reads CASSSSDRVTEAFF. The DNA for the CDR3 is TGTGCCAGCAGCTCCTCCGACAGGGTAACTGAAGCTTTCTTT.

This rearrangement joins TRBV18 to TRBJ1-1; TRBD1 matches 9 bases. Germline assignment: CDR1 KGHSH and CDR2 LQKENI. The V gene end was trimmed by 1 base and the J gene end by 4 bases; junction bases not matched to a gene: 4. This CDR3 has 15 amino acids. CDR3 DNA: TGTGCCAGCTCACCACAACAGGGGGCTGGCACTGAAGCTTTCTTT. As protein: CASSPQQGAGTEAFF.

This clone has a handful of counts. The rearrangement uses TRBV6-6 and TRBJ2-7; D is unresolved. The germline V gene has CDR1 MNHNY and CDR2 SVGAGI (reference sequence). V lost 2 bases to trimming and J lost 3 bases, with 8 bases between them. This CDR3 contains 13 residues. The CDR3 loop is CASSYTVNYEQYF. The CDR3 coding sequence is TGTGCCAGCAGTTACACGGTAAACTACGAGCAGTACTTC.

This clone was recorded only once. CDR3: CASSEGQRNTEAFF. CDR3 sequence (DNA): TGTGCCAGCAGCGAGGGACAGAGGAACACTGAAGCTTTCTTT. V gene TRBV5-6 combines with J gene TRBJ1-1, with TRBD1 matching 7 bases. The V gene end was trimmed by 4 bases and the J gene end by 1 base; junction bases not matched to a gene: 4. CDR3 length equals 14 residues. The germline V gene encodes CDR1 SGHDT and CDR2 YYEEEE.

The gene calls are TRBV28 and TRBJ1-5; the D gene is possibly TRBD1 (6 bases). The CDR3 is 15 amino acids. Germline V gene data show CDR1 as MDHEN and CDR2 as SYDVKM. Trimming removed 2 bases from V and 3 bases from J, with 11 bases in between. The DNA for the CDR3 is TGTGCCAGCAGTTTACCCGGACAGATCAATCAGCCCCAGCATTTT. Translating gives CASSLPGQINQPQHF.

V gene TRBV19 combines with J gene TRBJ1-1; tentatively, D is TRBD1 (5 bases). V gave up 3 bases and J gave up 5 bases, with 10 bases separating them. The germline CDR1 and CDR2 sequences are LNHDA and SQIVND (reference sequence). The CDR3 spans 13 residues. CDR3 protein: CASSIGRGTEAFF. In DNA form, the CDR3 reads TGTGCCAGTAGTATCGGGCGGGGGACTGAAGCTTTCTTT. Complete variable domain (other parts from reference TRBV19 and TRBJ1-1): DGGITQSPKYLFRKEGQNVTLSCEQNLNHDAMYWYRQDPGQGLRLIYYSQIVNDFQKGDIAEGYSVSREKKESFPLTVTSAQKNPTAFYLCASSIGRGTEAFFGQGTRLTVV.

The J gene is TRBJ2-5, the V gene TRBV7-9; D gene unclear. From germline, CDR1 is SEHNR and CDR2 FQNEAQ (reference sequence). This CDR3 contains 11 residues. Trimming removed 5 bases at V and 2 bases at J, with 3 bases between. Written as DNA, the CDR3 is TGTGCCAGCAGCCAACAAGAGACCCAGTACTTC. Amino acid sequence: CASSQQETQYF.

The J gene is TRBJ2-7, the V gene TRBV5-5, with 8 bases lining up with TRBD1. J was trimmed by 6 bases and V by 4 bases; bases with no gene match: 12. Looked up from germline, CDR1 is SGHKS and CDR2 is YYEKEE (reference sequence). The CDR3 is 15 amino acids. Here the CDR3 DNA reads TGTGCCAGCAGCCCCGGACAGGGACAAGTCCGCGAGCAGTACTTC. Translation: CASSPGQGQVREQYF.

The V call is TRBV7-6, the J call TRBJ2-7, with TRBD1 matching over 8 bases. The ends lost 0 bases at V and 7 bases at J; junction bases unmatched: 2. The CDR3 runs 13 residues. CDR1 SGHVS and CDR2 FNYEAQ come from the germline V gene. CDR3 in DNA: TGTGCCAGCAGCTTAGCCACAGGGGGGGAGCAGTACTTC. Translated, it gives CASSLATGGEQYF.

The chain recombines TRBV5-4 with TRBJ1-1; D may be TRBD1 (6 bases). Germline loops: CDR1 SGHNT, CDR2 YYREEE (reference sequence). The germline V and J ends were trimmed by 0 bases and 0 bases, with 12 bases remaining between them. The CDR3 is made up of 16 amino acids. The CDR3: CASSLGGTYMNTEAFF. The DNA for the CDR3 is TGTGCCAGCAGCTTGGGGGGGACATACATGAACACTGAAGCTTTCTTT. Combining the CDR3 with reference TRBV5-4 and TRBJ1-1 gives the whole variable domain ETGVTQSPTHLIKTRGQQVTLRCSSQSGHNTVSWYQQALGQGPQFIFQYYREEENGRGNFPPRFSGLQFPNYSSELNVNALELDDSALYLCASSLGGTYMNTEAFFGQGTRLTVV.

The CDR3 DNA is TGTGCCAGCAGCCCGCTGGGGCGGTTCACTGAAGCTTTCTTT. It specifies CASSPLGRFTEAFF. The chain links TRBV7-9 to TRBJ1-1; perhaps TRBD1 as D (5 bases). The CDR3 has 14 amino acids. V lost 5 bases, J lost 4 bases, and 14 bases lay in between. Germline loops: CDR1 SEHNR, CDR2 FQNEAQ (reference sequence).

The V and J genes are TRBV19 and TRBJ1-3; 7 bases are a match to TRBD1. Trimming cost V 2 bases and J 0 bases; bases outside gene matches: 4. This CDR3 comprises 16 residues. Germline V gives CDR1 LNHDA, CDR2 SQIVND (reference sequence). The CDR3 region is CASSIIGTASGNTIYF. In DNA form, the CDR3 reads TGTGCCAGTAGTATAATAGGGACAGCCTCTGGAAACACCATATATTTT.